One T cell receptor (beta chain) is described in this entry. The entry originates in a study of blood T cell repertoires in COVID-19. Authors' data handling: Amplification of reference gene primers provided the estimated nucleated cell counts. Sequenced by immunoSEQ multiplex PCR; TCRdb stores in-frame clones only, minus some. Clonal size and the V and J genes are those of that table, whereas D and trimming came from the DNA. The table shows some 380,000 clones, with around 90% occurring only once. With 2 bases clipped from V and 7 bases from J, the junction kept 2 bases outside the gene matches. CDR1 is MGHDK and CDR2 is SYGVNS in the germline V gene. This CDR3 is built from 14 residues.

Sample: peripheral blood. The source is a man aged 18-30 years with active or convalescent COVID-19. The chain has TRBV25-1 and TRBJ1-6; 7 positions agree with TRBD1. CDR3 amino acids: CASSETGVNSPLHF. Written as DNA, the CDR3 is TGTGCCAGCAGTGAAACAGGGGTCAATTCACCCCTCCACTTT. The full variable domain, with the rest looked up from reference TRBV25-1 and TRBJ1-6, is EADIYQTPRYLVIGTGKKITLECSQTMGHDKMYWYQQDPGMELHLIHYSYGVNSTEKGDLSSESTVSRIRTEHFPLTLESARPSHTSQYLCASSETGVNSPLHFGNGTRLTVT.